The present T cell receptor beta chain was sequenced within a study of Graves' ophthalmopathy and Graves' hyperthyroidism. Germline values: CDR1 MGHRA, CDR2 YSYEKL. The CDR3 sequence is 17 residues long. The trim removed 0 bases at V and 5 bases at J, leaving 6 bases unmatched. This clonotype was observed at least ten times. The study amplified TCR beta CDR3 regions using RNA transcripts. Scientists carried out first-round RT-PCR using HTBI primers and then a second-round multiplex PCR. TCRdb itself ran the multiplex PCR reads through MiXCR, one entry per CDR3 protein. The data contain just over 400,000 distinct CDR3 sequences, around a fifth of them singletons.

The sequence was collected from a young woman with stable Graves' hyperthyroidism. The sample taken for sequencing was peripheral blood. This chain connects TRBV4-1 to TRBJ2-5, with 13 nucleotides matching TRBD2. Written as DNA, the CDR3 is TGCGCCAGCAGCCAAGAAGGACTAGCGGGAGTGAAGGAGACCCAGTACTTC. Its protein product is CASSQEGLAGVKETQYF.